These T cell receptor beta chains were read from a single sample in a study of spatial heterogeneity in lung cancer. TCRdb ran MiXCR on the 5' RACE reads and lists one entry per CDR3 protein. The table has around 87,000 distinct CDR3 sequences, about 12% seen once. The sample was PBMCs, taken at surgery. These receptor sequences come from a male donor with early-stage non-small cell lung cancer. Both conserved end residues are part of each CDR3. A D gene is named only where the DNA matches it firmly. Expanded clones get a size class; other rows say once, few or many, or leave the size out.

j_call d_call clone_size v_call cdr3_aa cdr3_nt
TRBJ2-7 TRBD1 NA TRBV10-3 CAIRGQGDTNYEQYF TGTGCCATCAGGGGACAGGGGGACACCAATTACGAGCAGTACTTC
TRBJ2-5 NA many TRBV10-2 CASSRRFLETQYF TGCGCCAGCAGTCGTCGTTTCTTGGAGACCCAGTACTTC
TRBJ2-2 NA NA TRBV6-6 CANSLAGELFF TGTGCCAACAGCCTGGCCGGGGAGCTGTTTTTT
TRBJ2-7 NA many TRBV11-2 CASSSPGTRSYEQYF TGTGCCAGCAGCTCCCCCGGGACCAGATCCTACGAGCAGTACTTC
TRBJ2-2 NA NA TRBV4-1 CASSHLRTARVWELFF TGCGCCAGCAGCCATCTCCGGACAGCCAGAGTATGGGAGCTGTTTTTT
TRBJ2-1 TRBD1 many TRBV7-3 CASSLTGGSEQFF TGTGCCAGCAGCTTAACAGGGGGCAGTGAGCAGTTCTTC
TRBJ1-2 TRBD1 NA TRBV11-2 CASSMGQAHYGYTF TGTGCCAGCAGCATGGGACAGGCCCACTATGGCTACACCTTC
TRBJ1-2 NA NA TRBV6-5 CASSYLTTGFDGYTF TGTGCCAGCAGTTACCTAACAACAGGCTTCGATGGCTACACCTTC
TRBJ2-1 NA few TRBV12-3/TRBV12-4 CASSLTGTSYNEQFF TGTGCCAGCAGTTTAACCGGTACATCCTACAATGAGCAGTTCTTC
TRBJ1-2 TRBD1 few TRBV15 CATSSRQGEIYGYTF TGTGCCACCAGCAGCAGACAGGGAGAAATCTATGGCTACACCTTC
TRBJ2-5 TRBD2 few TRBV7-2 CASSFAGTSEETQYF TGTGCCAGCAGCTTCGCCGGGACTAGCGAAGAGACCCAGTACTTC
TRBJ2-5 TRBD2 NA TRBV29-1 CSVEDPSGRIEETQYF TGCAGCGTTGAAGATCCTAGCGGGAGGATAGAAGAGACCCAGTACTTC
TRBJ1-2 NA NA TRBV20-1 CSAETRSYTF TGCAGTGCTGAAACGAGAAGCTACACCTTC
TRBJ2-1 NA NA TRBV20-1 CSATDHRDADNEQFF TGCAGTGCAACAGATCACCGGGACGCCGACAATGAGCAGTTCTTC
TRBJ1-3 TRBD1 NA TRBV5-1 CASSLDGQGEDTIYF TGCGCCAGCAGCTTGGACGGCCAGGGGGAAGACACCATATATTTT
TRBJ2-5 NA few TRBV9 CASSPRTGRAQETQYF TGTGCCAGCAGCCCCCGGACAGGGAGGGCCCAAGAGACCCAGTACTTC
TRBJ1-2 NA few TRBV20-1 CSAREGSNYGYTF TGCAGTGCTAGAGAAGGAAGTAACTATGGCTACACCTTC